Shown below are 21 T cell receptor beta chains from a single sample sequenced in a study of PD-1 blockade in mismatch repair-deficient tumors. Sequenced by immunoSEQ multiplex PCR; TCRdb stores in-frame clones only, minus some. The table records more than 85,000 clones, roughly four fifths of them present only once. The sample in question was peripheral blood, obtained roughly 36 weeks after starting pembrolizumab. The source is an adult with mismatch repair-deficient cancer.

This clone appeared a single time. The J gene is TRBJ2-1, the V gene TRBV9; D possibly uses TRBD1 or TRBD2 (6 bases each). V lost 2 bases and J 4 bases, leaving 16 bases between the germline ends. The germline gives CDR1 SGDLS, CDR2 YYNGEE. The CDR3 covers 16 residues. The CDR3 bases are TGTGCCAGCAGCGTTACAGGGAGCGGGCAATACAATGAGCAGTTCTTC. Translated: CASSVTGSGQYNEQFF.

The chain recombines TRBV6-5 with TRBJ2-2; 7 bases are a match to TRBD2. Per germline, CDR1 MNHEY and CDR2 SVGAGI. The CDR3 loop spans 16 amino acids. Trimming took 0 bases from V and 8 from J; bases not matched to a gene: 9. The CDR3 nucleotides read TGTGCCAGCAGTTACTCGAGTTCGGGGGGTCGAGGGGAGCTGTTTTTT. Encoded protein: CASSYSSSGGRGELFF.

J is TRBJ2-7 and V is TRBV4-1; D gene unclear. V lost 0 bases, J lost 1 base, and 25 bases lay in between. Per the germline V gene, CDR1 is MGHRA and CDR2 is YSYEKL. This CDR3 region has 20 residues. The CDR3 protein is CASSQDLASLKGGYSYEQYF. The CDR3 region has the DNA TGCGCCAGCAGCCAAGATCTTGCGTCACTAAAGGGTGGCTATTCCTACGAGCAGTACTTC.

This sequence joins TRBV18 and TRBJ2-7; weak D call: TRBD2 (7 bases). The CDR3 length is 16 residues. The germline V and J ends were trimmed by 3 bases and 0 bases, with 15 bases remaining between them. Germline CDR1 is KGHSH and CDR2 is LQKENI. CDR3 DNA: TGTGCCAGCTCACCCTTGGACAGCGGGACCTCCTACGAGCAGTACTTC. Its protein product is CASSPLDSGTSYEQYF. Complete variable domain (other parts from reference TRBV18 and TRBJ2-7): NAGVMQNPRHLVRRRGQEARLRCSPMKGHSHVYWYRQLPEEGLKFMVYLQKENIIDESGMPKERFSAEFPKEGPSILRIQQVVRGDSAAYFCASSPLDSGTSYEQYFGPGTRLTVT.

The CDR3 region is CASSAPAAGYNEQFF. In DNA form, the CDR3 reads TGTGCCAGCAGCGCCCCAGCAGCGGGGTACAATGAGCAGTTCTTC. The rearrangement links TRBV9 to TRBJ2-1; TRBD2 agrees at 7 bases. Losses at the gene ends were 3 bases for V and 4 bases for J; bases not matched to a gene: 7. This CDR3 has 15 amino acids. The germline gives CDR1 SGDLS, CDR2 YYNGEE. The entire variable domain, with the rest obtained from reference TRBV9 and TRBJ2-1, is as follows: DSGVTQTPKHLITATGQRVTLRCSPRSGDLSVYWYQQSLDQGLQFLIQYYNGEERAKGNILERFSAQQFPDLHSELNLSSLELGDSALYFCASSAPAAGYNEQFFGPGTRLTVL.

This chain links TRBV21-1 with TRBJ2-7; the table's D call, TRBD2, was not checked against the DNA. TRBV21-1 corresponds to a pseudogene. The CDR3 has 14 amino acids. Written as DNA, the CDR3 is TGTGCCAGCAGCCAGGCCGGGACTACCTACGAGCAGTACTTC. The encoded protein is CASSQAGTTYEQYF.

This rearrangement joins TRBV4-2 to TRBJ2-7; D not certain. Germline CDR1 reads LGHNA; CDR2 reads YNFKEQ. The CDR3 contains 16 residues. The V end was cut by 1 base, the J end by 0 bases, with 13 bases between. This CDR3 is CASSQGGFGTSYEQYF. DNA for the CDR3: TGTGCCAGCAGCCAAGGTGGATTCGGCACCTCCTACGAGCAGTACTTC.

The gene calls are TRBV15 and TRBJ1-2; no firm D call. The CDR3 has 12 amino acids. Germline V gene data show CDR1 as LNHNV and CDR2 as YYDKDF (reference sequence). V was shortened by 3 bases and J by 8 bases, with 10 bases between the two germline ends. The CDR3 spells CATSRDFLGYTF. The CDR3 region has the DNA TGTGCCACCAGCAGGGATTTTTTAGGCTACACCTTC.

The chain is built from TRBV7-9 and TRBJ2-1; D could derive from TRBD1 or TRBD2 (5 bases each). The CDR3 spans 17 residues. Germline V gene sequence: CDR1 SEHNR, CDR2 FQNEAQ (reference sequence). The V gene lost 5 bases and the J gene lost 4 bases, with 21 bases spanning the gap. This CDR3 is CASSPSRGPHLYNEQFF. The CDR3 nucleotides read TGTGCCAGCAGCCCATCCCGGGGACCCCACCTATACAATGAGCAGTTCTTC. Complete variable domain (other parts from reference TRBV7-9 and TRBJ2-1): DTGVSQNPRHKITKRGQNVTFRCDPISEHNRLYWYRQTLGQGPEFLTYFQNEAQLEKSRLLSDRFSAERPKGSFSTLEIQRTEQGDSAMYLCASSPSRGPHLYNEQFFGPGTRLTVL.

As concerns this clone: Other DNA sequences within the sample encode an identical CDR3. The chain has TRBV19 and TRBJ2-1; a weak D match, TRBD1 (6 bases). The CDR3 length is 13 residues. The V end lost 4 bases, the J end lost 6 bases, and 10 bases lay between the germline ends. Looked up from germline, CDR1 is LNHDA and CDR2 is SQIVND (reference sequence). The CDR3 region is CASSSQGGNEQFF. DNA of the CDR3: TGTGCCAGTAGTAGTCAAGGGGGCAATGAGCAGTTCTTC.

The CDR3 is CASSYDGSNTGELFF. DNA for the CDR3: TGTGCCAGCTCATACGACGGTTCAAACACCGGGGAGCTGTTTTTT. This chain uses TRBV18 with TRBJ2-2; no definite D call. The germline CDR1 and CDR2 sequences are KGHSH and LQKENI. Trimming took 5 bases from V and 2 from J, leaving 12 bases between them. The CDR3 loop spans 15 amino acids.

For the CDR3, the DNA is TGTGCCAGCAGTCAATCCAGGGCCTCCTACGAGCAGTACTTC. Protein product: CASSQSRASYEQYF. The chain joins TRBV6-5 to TRBJ2-7, with TRBD1 as a possible D gene (5 bases). Trimming shortened V by 5 bases and J by 0 bases, and 11 bases separated the two germline ends. Germline CDR1 is MNHEY and CDR2 is SVGAGI. This CDR3 comprises 14 residues.

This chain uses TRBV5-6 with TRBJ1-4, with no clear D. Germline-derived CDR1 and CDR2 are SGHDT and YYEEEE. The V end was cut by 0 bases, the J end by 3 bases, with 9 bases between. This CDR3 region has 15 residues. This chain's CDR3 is CASSLAWGANEKLFF. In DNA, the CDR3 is TGTGCCAGCAGCTTGGCCTGGGGAGCTAATGAAAAACTGTTTTTT.

The CDR3 nucleotides read TGTGCCAGCAGCCGGACACTCCAAGAGACCCAGTACTTC. Translating gives CASSRTLQETQYF. The chain has TRBV7-3 and TRBJ2-5, with a possible D match to TRBD1 (5 bases). CDR3 size: 13 residues. The germline CDR1 and CDR2 sequences are SGHTA and FQGTGA. Trimming removed 5 bases from V and 1 base from J, with 8 bases in between.

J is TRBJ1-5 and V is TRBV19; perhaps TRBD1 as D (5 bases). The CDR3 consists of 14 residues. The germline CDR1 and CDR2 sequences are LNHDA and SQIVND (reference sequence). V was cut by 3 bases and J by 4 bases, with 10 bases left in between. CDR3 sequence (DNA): TGTGCCAGTAGTATGGCCAGGGCGAATCAGCCCCAGCATTTT. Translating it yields CASSMARANQPQHF.

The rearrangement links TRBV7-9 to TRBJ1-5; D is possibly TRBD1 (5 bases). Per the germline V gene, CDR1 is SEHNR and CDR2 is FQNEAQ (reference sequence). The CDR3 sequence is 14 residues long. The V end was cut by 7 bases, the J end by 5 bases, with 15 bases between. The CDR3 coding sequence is TGTGCCAGCAACATACCCGGGGGTCATCAGCCCCAGCATTTT. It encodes CASNIPGGHQPQHF. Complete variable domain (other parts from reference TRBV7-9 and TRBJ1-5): DTGVSQNPRHKITKRGQNVTFRCDPISEHNRLYWYRQTLGQGPEFLTYFQNEAQLEKSRLLSDRFSAERPKGSFSTLEIQRTEQGDSAMYLCASNIPGGHQPQHFGDGTRLSIL.

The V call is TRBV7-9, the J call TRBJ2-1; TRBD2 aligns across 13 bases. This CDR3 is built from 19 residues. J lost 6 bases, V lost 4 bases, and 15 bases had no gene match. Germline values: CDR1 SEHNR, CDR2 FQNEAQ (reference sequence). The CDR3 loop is CASSYPGLAGVNPTNEQFF. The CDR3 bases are TGTGCCAGCAGCTATCCCGGACTAGCGGGAGTCAATCCGACCAATGAGCAGTTCTTC. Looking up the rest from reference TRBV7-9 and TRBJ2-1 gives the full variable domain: DTGVSQNPRHKITKRGQNVTFRCDPISEHNRLYWYRQTLGQGPEFLTYFQNEAQLEKSRLLSDRFSAERPKGSFSTLEIQRTEQGDSAMYLCASSYPGLAGVNPTNEQFFGPGTRLTVL.

The CDR3 sequence: CASSDYAGGSTEAFF. In nucleotides, the CDR3 is TGTGCCAGCAGCGACTATGCCGGTGGGAGCACTGAAGCTTTCTTT. V usage is TRBV7-3 and J usage is TRBJ1-1; D remains unclear. Per the germline V gene, CDR1 is SGHTA and CDR2 is FQGTGA. CDR3 size: 15 residues. The V and J ends lost 5 bases and 4 bases respectively, with 17 bases between them.

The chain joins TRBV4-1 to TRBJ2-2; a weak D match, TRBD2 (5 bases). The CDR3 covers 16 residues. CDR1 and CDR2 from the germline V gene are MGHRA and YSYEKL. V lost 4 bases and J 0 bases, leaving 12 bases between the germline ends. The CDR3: CASSLQPGANTGELFF. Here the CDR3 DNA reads TGCGCCAGCAGCCTTCAGCCCGGGGCGAACACCGGGGAGCTGTTTTTT.

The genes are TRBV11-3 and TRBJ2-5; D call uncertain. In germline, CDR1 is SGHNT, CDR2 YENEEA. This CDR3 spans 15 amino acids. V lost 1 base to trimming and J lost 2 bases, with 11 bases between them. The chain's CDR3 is CASSLAYTTQETQYF. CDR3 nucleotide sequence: TGTGCCAGCAGCTTAGCGTACACTACTCAAGAGACCCAGTACTTC. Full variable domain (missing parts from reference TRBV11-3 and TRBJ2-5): EAGVVQSPRYKIIEKKQPVAFWCNPISGHNTLYWYLQNLGQGPELLIRYENEEAVDDSQLPKDRFSAERLKGVDSTLKIQPAELGDSAVYLCASSLAYTTQETQYFGPGTRLLVL.

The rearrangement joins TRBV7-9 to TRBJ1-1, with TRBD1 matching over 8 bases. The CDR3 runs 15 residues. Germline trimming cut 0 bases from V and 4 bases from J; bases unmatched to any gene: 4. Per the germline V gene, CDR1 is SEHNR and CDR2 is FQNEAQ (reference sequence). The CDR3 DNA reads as TGTGCCAGCAGCTTAGCGGACAGGGCTTCCACTGAAGCTTTCTTT. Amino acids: CASSLADRASTEAFF.